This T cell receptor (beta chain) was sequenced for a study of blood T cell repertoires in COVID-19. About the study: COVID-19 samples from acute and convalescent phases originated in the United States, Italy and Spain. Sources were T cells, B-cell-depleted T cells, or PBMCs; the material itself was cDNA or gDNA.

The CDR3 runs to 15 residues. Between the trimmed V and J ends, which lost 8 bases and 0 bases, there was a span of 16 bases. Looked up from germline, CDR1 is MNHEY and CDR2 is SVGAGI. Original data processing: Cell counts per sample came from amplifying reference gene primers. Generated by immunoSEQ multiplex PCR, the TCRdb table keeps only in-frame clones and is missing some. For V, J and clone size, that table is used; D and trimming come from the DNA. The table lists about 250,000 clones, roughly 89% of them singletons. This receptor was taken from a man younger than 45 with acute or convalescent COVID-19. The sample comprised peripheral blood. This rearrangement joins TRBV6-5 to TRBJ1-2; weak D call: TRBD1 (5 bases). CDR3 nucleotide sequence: TGTGCCAGCCCTATTCAGGGTGGTACTAACTATGGCTACACCTTC. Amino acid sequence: CASPIQGGTNYGYTF.